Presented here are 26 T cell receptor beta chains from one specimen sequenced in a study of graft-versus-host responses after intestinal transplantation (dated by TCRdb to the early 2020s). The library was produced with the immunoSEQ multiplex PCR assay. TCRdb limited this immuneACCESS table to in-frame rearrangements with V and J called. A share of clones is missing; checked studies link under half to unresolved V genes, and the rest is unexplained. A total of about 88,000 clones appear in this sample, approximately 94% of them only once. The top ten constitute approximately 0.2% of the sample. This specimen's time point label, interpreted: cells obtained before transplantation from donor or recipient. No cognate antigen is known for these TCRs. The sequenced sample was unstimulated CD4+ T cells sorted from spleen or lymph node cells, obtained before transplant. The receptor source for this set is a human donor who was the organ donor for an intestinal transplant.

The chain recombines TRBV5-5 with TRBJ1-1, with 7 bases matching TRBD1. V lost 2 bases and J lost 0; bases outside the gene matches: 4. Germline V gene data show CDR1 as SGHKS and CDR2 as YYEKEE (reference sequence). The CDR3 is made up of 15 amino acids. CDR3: CASSFQTGLNTEAFF. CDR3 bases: TGTGCCAGCAGCTTCCAGACAGGGCTGAACACTGAAGCTTTCTTT.

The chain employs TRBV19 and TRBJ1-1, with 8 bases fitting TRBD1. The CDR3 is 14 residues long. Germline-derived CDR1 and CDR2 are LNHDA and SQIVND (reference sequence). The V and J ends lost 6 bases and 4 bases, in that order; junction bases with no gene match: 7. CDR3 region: CASRTTGVITEAFF. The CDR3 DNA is TGTGCCAGTAGGACGACAGGGGTAATCACTGAAGCTTTCTTT.

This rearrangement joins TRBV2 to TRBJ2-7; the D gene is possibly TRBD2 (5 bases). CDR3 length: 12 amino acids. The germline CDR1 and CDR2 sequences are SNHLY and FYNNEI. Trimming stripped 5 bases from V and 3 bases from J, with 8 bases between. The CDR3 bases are TGTGCCAGCAGTCAAGGACTCTACGAGCAGTACTTC. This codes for CASSQGLYEQYF.

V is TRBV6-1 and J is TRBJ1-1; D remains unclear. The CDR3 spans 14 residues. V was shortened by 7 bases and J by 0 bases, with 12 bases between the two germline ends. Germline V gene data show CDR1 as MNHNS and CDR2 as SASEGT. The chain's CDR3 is CASTIGPVNTEAFF. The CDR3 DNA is TGTGCCAGCACCATAGGACCGGTGAACACTGAAGCTTTCTTT.

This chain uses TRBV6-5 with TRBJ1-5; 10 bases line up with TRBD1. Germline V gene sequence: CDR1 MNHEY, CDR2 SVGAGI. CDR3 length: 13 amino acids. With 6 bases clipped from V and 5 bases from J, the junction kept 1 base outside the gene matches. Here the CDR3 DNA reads TGTGCCAGCAGGACAGGGGGCGATCAGCCCCAGCATTTT. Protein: CASRTGGDQPQHF.

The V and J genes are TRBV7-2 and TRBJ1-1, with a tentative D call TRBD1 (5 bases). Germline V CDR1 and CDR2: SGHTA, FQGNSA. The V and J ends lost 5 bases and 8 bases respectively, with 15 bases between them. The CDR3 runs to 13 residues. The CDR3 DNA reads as TGTGCCAGCAGCCCCGGGACTCTTCCCGAAGCTTTCTTT. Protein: CASSPGTLPEAFF.

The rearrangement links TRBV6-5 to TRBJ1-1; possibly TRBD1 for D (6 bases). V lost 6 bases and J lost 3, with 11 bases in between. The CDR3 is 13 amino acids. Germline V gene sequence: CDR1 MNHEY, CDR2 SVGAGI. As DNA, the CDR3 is TGTGCCAGCAGGAGGGGGGTTTACACTGAAGCTTTCTTT. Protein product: CASRRGVYTEAFF.

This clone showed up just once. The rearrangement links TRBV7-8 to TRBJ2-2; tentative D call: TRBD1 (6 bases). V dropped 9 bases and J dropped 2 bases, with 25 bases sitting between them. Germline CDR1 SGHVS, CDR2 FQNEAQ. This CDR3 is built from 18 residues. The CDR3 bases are TGTGCCAGTCCGCTAGGGGGTCGCGAGGACGCAAACACCGGGGAGCTGTTTTTT. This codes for CASPLGGREDANTGELFF. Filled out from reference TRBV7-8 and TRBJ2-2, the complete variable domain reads GAGVSQSPRYKVAKRGQDVALRCDPISGHVSLFWYQQALGQGPEFLTYFQNEAQLDKSGLPSDRFFAERPEGSVSTLKIQRTQQEDSAVYLCASPLGGREDANTGELFFGEGSRLTVL.

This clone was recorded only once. In DNA form, the CDR3 reads TGTGCCAGCAGCACCTCCAAGACAGGCTATGGCTACACCTTC. It codes for CASSTSKTGYGYTF. The rearrangement links TRBV7-2 to TRBJ1-2; possibly TRBD1 for D (6 bases). V lost 5 bases, J lost 4 bases, and 14 bases lay in between. The CDR3 extends over 14 amino acids. Germline CDR1 is SGHTA and CDR2 is FQGNSA.

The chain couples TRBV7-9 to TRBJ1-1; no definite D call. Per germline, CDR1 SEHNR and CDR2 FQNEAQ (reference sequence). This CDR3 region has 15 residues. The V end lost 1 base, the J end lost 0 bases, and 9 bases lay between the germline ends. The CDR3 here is CASSLDGLLNTEAFF. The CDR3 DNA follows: TGTGCCAGCAGCTTAGATGGGCTGCTGAACACTGAAGCTTTCTTT.

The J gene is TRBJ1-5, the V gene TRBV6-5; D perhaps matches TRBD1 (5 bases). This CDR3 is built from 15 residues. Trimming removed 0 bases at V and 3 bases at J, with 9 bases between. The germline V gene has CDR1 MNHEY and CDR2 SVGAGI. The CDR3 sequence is CASSYSTGSNQPQHF. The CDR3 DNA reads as TGTGCCAGCAGTTACTCAACAGGATCCAATCAGCCCCAGCATTTT.

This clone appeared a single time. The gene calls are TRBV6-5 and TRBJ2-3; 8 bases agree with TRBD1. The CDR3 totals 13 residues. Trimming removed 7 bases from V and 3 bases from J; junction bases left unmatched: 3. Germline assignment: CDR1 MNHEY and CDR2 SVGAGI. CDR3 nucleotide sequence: TGTGCCAGCACTACAGGGGGAACAGATACGCAGTATTTT. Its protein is CASTTGGTDTQYF.

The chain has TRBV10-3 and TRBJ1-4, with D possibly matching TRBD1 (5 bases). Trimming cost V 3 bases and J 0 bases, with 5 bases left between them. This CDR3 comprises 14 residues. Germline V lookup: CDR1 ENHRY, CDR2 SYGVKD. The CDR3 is CAISDRATNEKLFF. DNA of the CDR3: TGTGCCATCAGTGACAGGGCAACTAATGAAAAACTGTTTTTT.

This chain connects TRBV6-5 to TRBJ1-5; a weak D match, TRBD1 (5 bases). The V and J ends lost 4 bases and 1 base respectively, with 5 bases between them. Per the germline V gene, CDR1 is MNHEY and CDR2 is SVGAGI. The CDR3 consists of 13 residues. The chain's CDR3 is CASSWDSNQPQHF. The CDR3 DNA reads TGTGCCAGCAGTTGGGACAGCAATCAGCCCCAGCATTTT.

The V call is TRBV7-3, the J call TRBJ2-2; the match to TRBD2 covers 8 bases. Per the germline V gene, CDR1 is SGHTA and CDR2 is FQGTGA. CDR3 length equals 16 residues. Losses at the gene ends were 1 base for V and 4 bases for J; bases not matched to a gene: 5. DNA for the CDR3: TGTGCCAGCAGCTTAAACGGGGGGGCCAGCACCGGGGAGCTGTTTTTT. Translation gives CASSLNGGASTGELFF. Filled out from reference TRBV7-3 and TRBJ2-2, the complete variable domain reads GAGVSQTPSNKVTEKGKYVELRCDPISGHTALYWYRQSLGQGPEFLIYFQGTGAADDSGLPNDRFFAVRPEGSVSTLKIQRTERGDSAVYLCASSLNGGASTGELFFGEGSRLTVL.

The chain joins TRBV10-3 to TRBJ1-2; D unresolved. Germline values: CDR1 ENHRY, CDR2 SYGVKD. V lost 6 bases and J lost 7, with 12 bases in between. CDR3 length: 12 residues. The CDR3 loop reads CAISNAAFGYTF. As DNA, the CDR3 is TGTGCCATCAGCAACGCGGCATTTGGCTACACCTTC.

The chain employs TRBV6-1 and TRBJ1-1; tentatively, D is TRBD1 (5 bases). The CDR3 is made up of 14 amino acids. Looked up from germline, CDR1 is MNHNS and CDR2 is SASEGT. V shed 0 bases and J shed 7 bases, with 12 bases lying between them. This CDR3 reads CASSEALRVGEAFF. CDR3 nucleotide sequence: TGTGCCAGCAGTGAAGCGCTCAGGGTTGGTGAAGCTTTCTTT.

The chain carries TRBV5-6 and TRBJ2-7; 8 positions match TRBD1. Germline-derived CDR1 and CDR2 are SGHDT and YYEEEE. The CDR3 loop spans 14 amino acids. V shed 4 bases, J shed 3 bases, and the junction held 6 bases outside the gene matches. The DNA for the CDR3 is TGTGCCAGCAGCGGCGGGACAGGTTACTACGAGCAGTACTTC. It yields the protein CASSGGTGYYEQYF.

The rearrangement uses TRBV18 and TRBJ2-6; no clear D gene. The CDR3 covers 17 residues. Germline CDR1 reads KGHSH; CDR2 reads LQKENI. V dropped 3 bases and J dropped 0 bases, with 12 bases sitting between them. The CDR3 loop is CASSPGPGSSGANVLTF. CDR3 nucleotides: TGTGCCAGCTCACCCGGTCCGGGTTCCTCTGGGGCCAACGTCCTGACTTTC.

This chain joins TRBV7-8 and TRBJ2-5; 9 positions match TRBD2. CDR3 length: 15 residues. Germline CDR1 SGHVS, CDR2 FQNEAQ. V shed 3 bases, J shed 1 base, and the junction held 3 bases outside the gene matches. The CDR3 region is CASSFSGGIQETQYF. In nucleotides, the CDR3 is TGTGCCAGCAGCTTTAGCGGGGGAATCCAAGAGACCCAGTACTTC.

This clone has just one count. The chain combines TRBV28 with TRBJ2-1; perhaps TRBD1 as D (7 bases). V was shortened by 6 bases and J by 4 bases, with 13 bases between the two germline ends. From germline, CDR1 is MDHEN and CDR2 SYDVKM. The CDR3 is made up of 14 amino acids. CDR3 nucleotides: TGTGCCAGCAGCCGCGGGACAGATTACAATGAGCAGTTCTTC. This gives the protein CASSRGTDYNEQFF.

CDR3 coding DNA: TGTGCCAGCATCCCGACAGAAGGGTCACCCCTCCACTTT. Its protein product is CASIPTEGSPLHF. The J gene is TRBJ1-6, the V gene TRBV2; TRBD1 is a possible D gene (5 bases). Trimming removed 7 bases at V and 10 bases at J, with 14 bases between. The CDR3 runs to 13 residues. CDR1 and CDR2 from the germline V gene are SNHLY and FYNNEI.

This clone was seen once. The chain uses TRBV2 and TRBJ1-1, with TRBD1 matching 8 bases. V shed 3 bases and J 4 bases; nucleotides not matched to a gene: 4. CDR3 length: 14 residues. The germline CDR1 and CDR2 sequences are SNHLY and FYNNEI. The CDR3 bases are TGTGCCAGCAGTGATTATACAGGGGGCACTGAAGCTTTCTTT. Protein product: CASSDYTGGTEAFF.

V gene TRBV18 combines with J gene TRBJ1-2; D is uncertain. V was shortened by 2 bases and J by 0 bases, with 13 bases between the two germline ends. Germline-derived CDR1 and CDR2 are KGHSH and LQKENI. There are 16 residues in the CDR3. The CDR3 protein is CASSPELGIANYGYTF. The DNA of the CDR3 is TGTGCCAGCTCACCAGAGCTGGGAATAGCTAACTATGGCTACACCTTC. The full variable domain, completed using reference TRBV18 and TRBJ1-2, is NAGVMQNPRHLVRRRGQEARLRCSPMKGHSHVYWYRQLPEEGLKFMVYLQKENIIDESGMPKERFSAEFPKEGPSILRIQQVVRGDSAAYFCASSPELGIANYGYTFGSGTRLTVV.

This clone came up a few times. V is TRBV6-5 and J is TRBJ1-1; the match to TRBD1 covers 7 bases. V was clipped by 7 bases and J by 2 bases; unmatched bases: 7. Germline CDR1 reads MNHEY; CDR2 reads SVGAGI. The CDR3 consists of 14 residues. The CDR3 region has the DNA TGTGCCAGCATATTGGACAGGTCTAACACTGAAGCTTTCTTT. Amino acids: CASILDRSNTEAFF.

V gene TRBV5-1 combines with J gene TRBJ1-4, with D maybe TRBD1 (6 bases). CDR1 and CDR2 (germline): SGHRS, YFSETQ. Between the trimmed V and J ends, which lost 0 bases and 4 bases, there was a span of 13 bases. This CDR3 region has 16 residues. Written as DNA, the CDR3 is TGCGCCAGCAGCTTGGGCCCACAGGGATTTAATGAAAAACTGTTTTTT. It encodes CASSLGPQGFNEKLFF.